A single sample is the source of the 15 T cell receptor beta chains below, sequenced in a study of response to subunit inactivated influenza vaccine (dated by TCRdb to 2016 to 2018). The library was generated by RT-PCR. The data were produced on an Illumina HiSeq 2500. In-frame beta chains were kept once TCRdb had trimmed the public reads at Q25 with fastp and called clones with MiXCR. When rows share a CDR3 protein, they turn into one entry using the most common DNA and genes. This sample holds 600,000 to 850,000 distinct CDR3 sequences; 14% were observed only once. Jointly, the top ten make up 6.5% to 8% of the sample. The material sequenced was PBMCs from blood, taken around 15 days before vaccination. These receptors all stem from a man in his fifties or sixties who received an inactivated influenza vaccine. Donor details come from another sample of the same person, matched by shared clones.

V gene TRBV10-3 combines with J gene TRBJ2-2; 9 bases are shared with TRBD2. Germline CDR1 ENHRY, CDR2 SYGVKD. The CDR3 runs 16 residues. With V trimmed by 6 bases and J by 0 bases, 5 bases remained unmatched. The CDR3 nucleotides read TGTGCCATCAGCGTCTCTAGCGGGACGAACACCGGGGAGCTGTTTTTT. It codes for CAISVSSGTNTGELFF.

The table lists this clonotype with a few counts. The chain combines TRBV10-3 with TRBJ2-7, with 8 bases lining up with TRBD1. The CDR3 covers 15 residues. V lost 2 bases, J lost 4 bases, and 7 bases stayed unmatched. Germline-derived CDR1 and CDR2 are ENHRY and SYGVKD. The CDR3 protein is CAISEAGGESYEQYF. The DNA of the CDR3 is TGTGCCATCAGTGAGGCAGGGGGCGAGTCTTACGAGCAGTACTTC.

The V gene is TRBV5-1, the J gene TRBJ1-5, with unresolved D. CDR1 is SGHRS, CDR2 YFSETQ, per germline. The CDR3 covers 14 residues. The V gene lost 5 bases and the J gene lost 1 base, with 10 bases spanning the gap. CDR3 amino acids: CASRSDLSNQPQHF. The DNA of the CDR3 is TGCGCCAGCAGATCGGACTTAAGCAATCAGCCCCAGCATTTT.

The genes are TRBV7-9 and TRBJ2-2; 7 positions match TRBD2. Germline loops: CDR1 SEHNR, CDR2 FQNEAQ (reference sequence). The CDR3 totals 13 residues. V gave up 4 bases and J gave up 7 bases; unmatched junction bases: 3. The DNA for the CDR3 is TGTGCCAGCAGCTCCTCTAGCGGCGGGGAGCTGTTTTTT. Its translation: CASSSSSGGELFF. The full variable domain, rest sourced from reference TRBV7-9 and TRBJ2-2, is DTGVSQNPRHKITKRGQNVTFRCDPISEHNRLYWYRQTLGQGPEFLTYFQNEAQLEKSRLLSDRFSAERPKGSFSTLEIQRTEQGDSAMYLCASSSSSGGELFFGEGSRLTVL.

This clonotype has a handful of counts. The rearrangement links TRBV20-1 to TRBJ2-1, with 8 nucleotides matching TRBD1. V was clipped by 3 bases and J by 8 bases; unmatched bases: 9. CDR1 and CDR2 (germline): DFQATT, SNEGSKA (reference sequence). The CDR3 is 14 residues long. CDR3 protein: CSASPGGVIYEQFF. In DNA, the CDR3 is TGCAGTGCTAGTCCAGGGGGCGTTATTTATGAGCAGTTCTTC.

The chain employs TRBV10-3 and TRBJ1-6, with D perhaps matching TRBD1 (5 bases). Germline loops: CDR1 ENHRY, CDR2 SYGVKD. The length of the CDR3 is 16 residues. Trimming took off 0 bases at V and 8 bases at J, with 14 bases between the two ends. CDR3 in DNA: TGTGCCATCAGTGAGTCGTTGAGGCAGGGAGATTCACCCCTCCACTTT. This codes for CAISESLRQGDSPLHF.

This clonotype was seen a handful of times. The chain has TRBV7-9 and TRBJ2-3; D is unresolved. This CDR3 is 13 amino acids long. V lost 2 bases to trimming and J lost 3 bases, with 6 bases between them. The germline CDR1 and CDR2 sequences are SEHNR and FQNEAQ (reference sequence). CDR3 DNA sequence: TGTGCCAGCAGCTTAAAGGTTACAGATACGCAGTATTTT. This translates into CASSLKVTDTQYF.

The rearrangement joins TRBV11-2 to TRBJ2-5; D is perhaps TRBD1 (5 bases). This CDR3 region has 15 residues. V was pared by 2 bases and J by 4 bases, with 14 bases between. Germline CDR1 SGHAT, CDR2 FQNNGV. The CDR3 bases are TGTGCCAGCAGCTTACAATGGGGCAGGGTAGAGACCCAGTACTTC. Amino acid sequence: CASSLQWGRVETQYF.

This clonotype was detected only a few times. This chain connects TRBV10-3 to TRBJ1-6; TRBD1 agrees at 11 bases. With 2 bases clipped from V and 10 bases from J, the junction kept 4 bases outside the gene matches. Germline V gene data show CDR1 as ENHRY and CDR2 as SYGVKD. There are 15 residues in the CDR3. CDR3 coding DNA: TGTGCCATCAGTGAGACGGGACAGGGGGGCTCACCCCTCCACTTT. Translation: CAISETGQGGSPLHF.

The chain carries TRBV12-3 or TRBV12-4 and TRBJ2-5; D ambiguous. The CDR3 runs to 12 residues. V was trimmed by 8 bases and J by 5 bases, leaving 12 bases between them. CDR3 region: CASGPSSETQYF. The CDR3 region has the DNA TGTGCCAGCGGCCCGTCATCGGAGACCCAGTACTTC.

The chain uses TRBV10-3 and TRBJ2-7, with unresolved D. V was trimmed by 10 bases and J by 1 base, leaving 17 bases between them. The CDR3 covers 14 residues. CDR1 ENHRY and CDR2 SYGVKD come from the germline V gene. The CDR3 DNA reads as TGTGCCACCGTCAAGATTCCGTCGTCCTACGAGCAGTACTTC. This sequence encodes CATVKIPSSYEQYF.

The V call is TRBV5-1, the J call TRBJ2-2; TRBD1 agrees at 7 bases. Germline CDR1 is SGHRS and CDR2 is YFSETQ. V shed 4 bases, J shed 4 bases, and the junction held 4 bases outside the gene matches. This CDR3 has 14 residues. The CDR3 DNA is TGCGCCAGCAGCACGGGACAGATCACCGGGGAGCTGTTTTTT. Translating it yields CASSTGQITGELFF.

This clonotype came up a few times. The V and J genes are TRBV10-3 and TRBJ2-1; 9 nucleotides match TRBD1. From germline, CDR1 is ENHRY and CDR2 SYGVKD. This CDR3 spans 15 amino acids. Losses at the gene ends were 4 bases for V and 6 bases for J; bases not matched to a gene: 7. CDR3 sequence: CAISGQRQGGNEQFF. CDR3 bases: TGTGCCATCAGTGGTCAGAGACAGGGGGGCAATGAGCAGTTCTTC.

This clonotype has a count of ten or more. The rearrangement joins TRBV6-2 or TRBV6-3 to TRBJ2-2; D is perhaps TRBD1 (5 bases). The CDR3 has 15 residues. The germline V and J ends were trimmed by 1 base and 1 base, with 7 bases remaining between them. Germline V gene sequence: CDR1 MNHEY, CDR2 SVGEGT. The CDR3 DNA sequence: TGTGCCAGCAGTTACTTTCAGGGGAACACCGGGGAGCTGTTTTTT. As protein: CASSYFQGNTGELFF.

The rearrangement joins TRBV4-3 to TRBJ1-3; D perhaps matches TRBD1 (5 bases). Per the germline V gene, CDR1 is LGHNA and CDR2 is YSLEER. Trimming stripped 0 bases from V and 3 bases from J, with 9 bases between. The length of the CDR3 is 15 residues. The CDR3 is CASSQDQGIGNTIYF. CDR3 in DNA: TGCGCCAGCAGCCAAGATCAGGGCATTGGAAACACCATATATTTT.